This T cell receptor beta chain was found in a study of blood T cell repertoires in COVID-19. Data came from immunoSEQ multiplex PCR; TCRdb stores just in-frame clones and leaves some out. Found here are under 500,000 clones, roughly nine tenths of them singletons; the top ten hold 1.1%. The age range of participants was about 18 to 89 years, with residence in about two dozen US areas. Donors were grouped by their self-reported clinical history. This clonotype was sampled from a man under 40 who had recovered from COVID-19. Sequenced sample: PBMCs or T cells enriched from blood (not recorded which).

CDR3 sequence reads: CASSLTGGQETQYF. The CDR3 coding sequence is TGTGCCAGCAGCCTTACAGGGGGCCAAGAGACCCAGTACTTC. V is TRBV7-2 and J is TRBJ2-5, with 8 positions matching TRBD1. This CDR3 has 14 amino acids. Germline lookup yields CDR1 SGHTA and CDR2 FQGNSA. Unmatched junction bases numbered 3, after V lost 5 bases and J lost 1 base.